Reported below is one TCR beta chain. Its antigen remains unknown. This record comes from a study of T cell responses to AZD1222 COVID-19 vaccine. Study-wide findings and caveats: The peak T cell response came first, and repertoires were sampled only after it. Females outnumbered males among donors, who were mostly white British; clonal diversity was possibly underestimated.

The CDR3 extends over 16 amino acids. Germline V gene sequence: CDR1 MNHEY, CDR2 SMNVEV (reference sequence). The V segment lost 5 bases and the J segment 7 bases; nucleotides outside the gene matches: 7. Sequencing used immunoSEQ multiplex PCR; TCRdb keeps in-frame clones, though not all of them. The data hold just over 150,000 clones, with about 85% observed a single time. The TCR sequence derives from an adult who had recovered from COVID-19. The sequencing here drew on peripheral blood, taken after recovery from COVID-19. The chain links TRBV27 to TRBJ2-1; 14 bases are shared with TRBD2. The CDR3 region is CASSPTGTSGGNEQFF. In DNA, the CDR3 is TGTGCCAGCAGTCCCACCGGGACTAGCGGGGGAAATGAGCAGTTCTTC.